These 32 T cell receptor beta chains came from one sample sequenced in a study of blood T cells in healthy people across ages (dated by TCRdb to about 2015). Libraries came from 5' RACE. Instrument on record: Illumina HiSeq 2500. A second roughly 6 to 12 cycle PCR used a sample-barcoded 5' primer and a J-beta primer mix. TCRdb's own reprocessing of the public reads used fastp at Q25 and MiXCR and kept productive beta chains. Rows matching on CDR3 protein sequence are summarized as one entry with the most common DNA and genes. Across this sample there are roughly 1 million distinct CDR3 sequences, with less than 25% seen only once. The top ten hold approximately 0.71% of the sample. These records were also assigned to another study, of T cells of mothers and their children.

Input material: blood. The receptors were sampled from a girl aged 2 to 9 in good health.

This clonotype has just a few counts. The gene calls are TRBV20-1 and TRBJ2-1; D remains ambiguous. The V end lost 2 bases, the J end lost 3 bases, and 8 bases lay between the germline ends. Germline V CDR1 and CDR2: DFQATT, SNEGSKA (reference sequence). The CDR3 extends over 13 amino acids. Here the CDR3 reads CSARNSLYNEQFF. The DNA of the CDR3 is TGCAGTGCTAGAAATTCTCTCTACAATGAGCAGTTCTTC.

This chain joins TRBV28 and TRBJ1-4; D unresolved. Per germline, CDR1 MDHEN and CDR2 SYDVKM. The V end lost 6 bases, the J end lost 8 bases, and 16 bases lay between the germline ends. The CDR3 runs to 14 residues. CDR3 residues: CASSRGVGPEKLFF. CDR3 in DNA: TGTGCCAGCAGCCGAGGAGTAGGCCCGGAAAAACTGTTTTTT. The full variable domain, in which reference TRBV28 and TRBJ1-4 provide the parts outside the CDR3, is DVKVTQSSRYLVKRTGEKVFLECVQDMDHENMFWYRQDPGLGLRLIYFSYDVKMKEKGDIPEGYSVSREKKERFSLILESASTNQTSMYLCASSRGVGPEKLFFGSGTQLSVL.

The V and J genes are TRBV11-3 and TRBJ2-5; D gene unclear. This CDR3 is 15 amino acids long. The V end lost 1 base, the J end lost 0 bases, and 9 bases lay between the germline ends. CDR1 is SGHNT, CDR2 YENEEA, per germline. This CDR3 is CASSLGSRYQETQYF. The CDR3 DNA reads as TGTGCCAGCAGCTTAGGATCTAGGTACCAAGAGACCCAGTACTTC.

The chain is built from TRBV20-1 and TRBJ2-5; 7 bases are a match to TRBD2. Germline CDR1 is DFQATT and CDR2 is SNEGSKA (reference sequence). Trimming cost V 5 bases and J 1 base; bases outside gene matches: 7. The CDR3 has 14 residues. As DNA, the CDR3 is TGCAGTGCTCAAGACGGGGGGAGCCAAGAGACCCAGTACTTC. Protein sequence: CSAQDGGSQETQYF.

This clonotype has a handful of counts. The chain is built from TRBV11-3 and TRBJ2-4, with TRBD2 matching over 8 bases. This CDR3 region has 13 residues. V was pared by 5 bases and J by 9 bases, with 6 bases of the junction left unmatched. Germline loops: CDR1 SGHNT, CDR2 YENEEA. CDR3 DNA sequence: TGTGCCAGCAGCCCCGGGGGGGGTGGCATTCAGTACTTC. It codes for CASSPGGGGIQYF. The whole variable domain, remainder taken from reference TRBV11-3 and TRBJ2-4, is EAGVVQSPRYKIIEKKQPVAFWCNPISGHNTLYWYLQNLGQGPELLIRYENEEAVDDSQLPKDRFSAERLKGVDSTLKIQPAELGDSAVYLCASSPGGGGIQYFGAGTRLSVL.

A few counts support this clonotype. The CDR3 spells CASSDSPGQGNEQFF. The CDR3 DNA sequence: TGTGCCAGCAGCGATTCACCGGGACAGGGGAATGAGCAGTTCTTC. The V and J genes are TRBV7-2 and TRBJ2-5, with 10 bases aligning to TRBD1. The J call is in doubt because the DNA end fits TRBJ2-1 better. The CDR3 totals 15 residues. Germline V gene sequence: CDR1 SGHTA, CDR2 FQGNSA.

The V call is TRBV4-3, the J call TRBJ1-3; possibly TRBD1 for D (5 bases). V dropped 0 bases and J dropped 2 bases, with 17 bases sitting between them. The CDR3 covers 18 residues. Germline assignment: CDR1 LGHNA and CDR2 YSLEER. This CDR3 reads CASSQDLAGRVPGNTIYF. As DNA, the CDR3 is TGCGCCAGCAGCCAAGATCTCGCAGGGAGGGTACCTGGAAACACCATATATTTT.

This clonotype was detected a few times. The V and J genes are TRBV29-1 and TRBJ1-2; perhaps TRBD1 as D (5 bases). Trimming pared 2 bases from V and 0 bases from J, leaving 10 bases between. In germline, CDR1 is SQVTM, CDR2 ANQGSEA. This CDR3 contains 14 residues. The CDR3 loop reads CSVEWGFPNYGYTF. The CDR3 nucleotides are TGCAGCGTTGAATGGGGGTTTCCTAACTATGGCTACACCTTC.

The chain recombines TRBV7-2 with TRBJ2-5; perhaps TRBD2 as D (6 bases). The CDR3 sequence is 16 residues long. Germline loops: CDR1 SGHTA, CDR2 FQGNSA. Trimming removed 1 base at V and 5 bases at J, with 17 bases between. DNA for the CDR3: TGTGCCAGCAGCTTAGTCCGTTTATGGCGGGGTGAGACCCAGTACTTC. Translation: CASSLVRLWRGETQYF.

This clonotype has only a few counts. The genes are TRBV6-9 and TRBJ2-1; 7 bases align to TRBD1. Unmatched junction bases numbered 12, after V lost 6 bases and J lost 4 bases. CDR3 size: 16 residues. Germline V CDR1 and CDR2: MNHGY, SVAAGI. CDR3 amino acids: CASSYRVGTVYNEQFF. The CDR3 region has the DNA TGTGCCAGCAGCTATCGCGTGGGGACAGTATACAATGAGCAGTTCTTC.

This clonotype was counted only a few times. One end of the junction fails to match germline, which may point to a read error. The rearrangement links TRBV10-3 to TRBJ2-2; 8 nucleotides match TRBD2. The CDR3 is made up of 15 amino acids. CDR1 and CDR2 (germline): ENHRY, SYGVKD. The chain's CDR3 is CAISESIAGTGELLF. The DNA of the CDR3 is TGTGCCATCAGTGAGTCTATAGCGGGGACCGGGGAGCTGCTTTTT.

The chain employs TRBV10-3 and TRBJ2-3; D call uncertain. This CDR3 region has 14 residues. The ends were cut back, 2 bases at V and 1 base at J, with 7 bases in the middle. Germline V gives CDR1 ENHRY, CDR2 SYGVKD. CDR3 loop: CAISESQGTDTQYF. Here the CDR3 DNA reads TGTGCCATCAGTGAGAGCCAGGGCACAGATACGCAGTATTTT.

The rearrangement links TRBV7-8 to TRBJ2-1; 12 bases match TRBD2. The CDR3 is 15 residues long. Trimming removed 2 bases from V and 8 bases from J; junction bases left unmatched: 4. Germline loops: CDR1 SGHVS, CDR2 FQNEAQ. CDR3 amino acids: CASSLLAGGHDEQFF. As DNA, the CDR3 is TGTGCCAGCAGCTTACTAGCGGGGGGGCATGATGAGCAGTTCTTC.

The rearrangement joins TRBV12-3 or TRBV12-4 to TRBJ2-7, with D perhaps matching TRBD1 (6 bases). The CDR3 consists of 12 residues. Trimming removed 6 bases at V and 9 bases at J, with 15 bases between. The CDR3 protein is CASRYTGSGQYF. The CDR3 nucleotides are TGTGCCAGCAGGTACACAGGGTCCGGGCAGTACTTC.

This clonotype was found a few times. CDR3 nucleotides: TGTGCCAGCAGTTACTTTCCGCCTTCATCGTTATCGGAATTAAACGTGGACACTGAAGCTTTCTTT. This sequence encodes CASSYFPPSSLSELNVDTEAFF. The chain couples TRBV6-5 to TRBJ1-1; D unclear. V was pared by 1 base and J by 3 bases, with 33 bases between. This CDR3 comprises 22 residues. Germline V CDR1 and CDR2: MNHEY, SVGAGI.

The chain has TRBV20-1 and TRBJ1-2; D gene unclear. Trimming removed 7 bases from V and 4 bases from J, with 34 bases in between. Germline CDR1 is DFQATT and CDR2 is SNEGSKA (reference sequence). The CDR3 extends over 19 amino acids. CDR3 amino acids: CSGDTTLGVDLDGPYGYTF. Here the CDR3 DNA reads TGCAGTGGGGATACCACTCTTGGGGTGGACCTAGATGGGCCCTATGGCTACACCTTC.

The V call is TRBV12-3 or TRBV12-4, the J call TRBJ1-5, with 9 bases that match TRBD1. The CDR3 covers 15 residues. Trimming at V came to 6 bases and at J to 1 base, leaving 4 bases not matched to a gene. The CDR3 spells CASSKGQGSNQPQHF. CDR3 nucleotides: TGTGCCAGCAGCAAGGGACAGGGCAGCAATCAGCCCCAGCATTTT.

This clonotype has a single count. The rearrangement joins TRBV10-3 to TRBJ1-2; 9 nucleotides match TRBD1. J was trimmed by 2 bases and V by 2 bases; bases with no gene match: 9. This CDR3 is 17 amino acids long. In germline, CDR1 is ENHRY, CDR2 SYGVKD. This chain's CDR3 is CAISEPGQGPLNYGYTF. In DNA form, the CDR3 reads TGTGCCATCAGTGAGCCGGGACAGGGACCTTTAAACTATGGCTACACCTTC.

The V and J genes are TRBV2 and TRBJ2-5; TRBD1 matches 8 bases. Looked up from germline, CDR1 is SNHLY and CDR2 is FYNNEI. CDR3 length: 15 amino acids. After removal of 3 bases from V and 2 bases from J, the junction contained 5 bases not matched to a gene. CDR3 coding DNA: TGTGCCAGCAGTGAGCAGAGGGACAGGCAAGAGACCCAGTACTTC. It specifies CASSEQRDRQETQYF. The full variable domain, with the rest looked up from reference TRBV2 and TRBJ2-5, is EPEVTQTPSHQVTQMGQEVILRCVPISNHLYFYWYRQILGQKVEFLVSFYNNEISEKSEIFDDQFSVERPDGSNFTLKIRSTKLEDSAMYFCASSEQRDRQETQYFGPGTRLLVL.

The sample holds a few counts of this clonotype. The J gene is TRBJ2-3, the V gene TRBV4-1; 13 nucleotides align to TRBD2. The ends lost 0 bases at V and 7 bases at J; junction bases unmatched: 13. The CDR3 is 19 residues long. From germline, CDR1 is MGHRA and CDR2 YSYEKL. In DNA form, the CDR3 reads TGCGCCAGCAGCCAAGATGTGGGACTAGCGGGGCCCTATCCCCATACGCAGTATTTT. Translation gives CASSQDVGLAGPYPHTQYF.

This clonotype has only a few counts. The chain is built from TRBV5-1 and TRBJ2-3, with D perhaps matching TRBD1 (6 bases). Per germline, CDR1 SGHRS and CDR2 YFSETQ. V was pared by 1 base and J by 6 bases, with 9 bases between. The CDR3 contains 13 residues. DNA for the CDR3: TGCGCCAGCAGCTTGTCCAGGGGTGATACGCAGTATTTT. Its translation is CASSLSRGDTQYF.

In this sample, this clonotype turned up a few times. The chain joins TRBV7-3 to TRBJ2-3; D may be TRBD2 (5 bases). The CDR3 sequence is 15 residues long. V was shortened by 4 bases and J by 3 bases, with 14 bases between the two germline ends. CDR1 and CDR2 (germline): SGHTA, FQGTGA. The CDR3 sequence: CASSSSGFETDTQYF. The CDR3 nucleotides read TGTGCCAGCAGCTCCAGCGGCTTCGAGACAGATACGCAGTATTTT.

This clonotype was seen at least ten times. The J gene is TRBJ2-5, the V gene TRBV12-3 or TRBV12-4; 7 nucleotides align to TRBD1. J gave up 5 bases and V 5 bases, and 11 bases lay outside the gene matches. The CDR3 length is 15 residues. This CDR3 reads CASSPPRGRGETQYF. The CDR3 nucleotides read TGTGCCAGCAGTCCTCCGAGGGGGCGCGGGGAGACCCAGTACTTC.

The V call is TRBV20-1, the J call TRBJ2-5; TRBD2 aligns across 11 bases. The germline V gene has CDR1 DFQATT and CDR2 SNEGSKA (reference sequence). J was trimmed by 2 bases and V by 3 bases; bases with no gene match: 5. The CDR3 spans 15 residues. CDR3 region: CSASAWTSGQETQYF. CDR3 coding DNA: TGCAGTGCTAGCGCTTGGACTAGCGGGCAAGAGACCCAGTACTTC.

The chain links TRBV20-1 to TRBJ1-2; 7 bases line up with TRBD1. With V trimmed by 6 bases and J by 5 bases, 12 bases remained unmatched. The CDR3 spans 14 residues. Germline CDR1 and CDR2: DFQATT and SNEGSKA (reference sequence). The CDR3 protein is CSADIGTEIYGYTF. Here the CDR3 DNA reads TGCAGTGCCGATATAGGGACAGAAATATATGGCTACACCTTC.

The rearrangement links TRBV27 to TRBJ1-2; no clear D. CDR1 MNHEY and CDR2 SMNVEV come from the germline V gene (reference sequence). The CDR3 is made up of 13 amino acids. The germline V and J ends were trimmed by 1 base and 8 bases, with 11 bases remaining between them. The CDR3: CASSLFEAFGYTF. The CDR3 DNA follows: TGTGCCAGCAGTTTATTTGAAGCGTTCGGCTACACCTTC.

The sample holds a few counts of this clonotype. The CDR3 nucleotides are TGCAGCGTTGAAGATCCCCTGGTGCGACAGGGATGGACTGAAGCTTTCTTT. This encodes CSVEDPLVRQGWTEAFF. The V gene is TRBV29-1, the J gene TRBJ1-1, with TRBD1 identical over 7 bases. CDR3 length equals 17 residues. Germline assignment: CDR1 SQVTM and CDR2 ANQGSEA. After removal of 0 bases from V and 5 bases from J, the junction contained 15 bases not matched to a gene.

The CDR3, as DNA: TGTGCCAGCAGCGCAGCGGAGGATACGCAGTATTTT. Translated, it gives CASSAAEDTQYF. This chain links TRBV7-6 with TRBJ2-3, with D perhaps matching TRBD2 (5 bases). Trimming stripped 5 bases from V and 6 bases from J, with 9 bases between. Germline-derived CDR1 and CDR2 are SGHVS and FNYEAQ. The CDR3 is 12 amino acids.

This clonotype was observed a few times. The rearrangement uses TRBV29-1 and TRBJ2-1; TRBD2 aligns across 16 bases. V trimming: 1 base; J trimming: 0 bases; junction bases outside the gene matches: 9. The CDR3 covers 20 residues. The germline V gene has CDR1 SQVTM and CDR2 ANQGSEA. The CDR3 DNA reads as TGCAGCGTTGAAGGCACCCCGGGACTAGCGGGAGGGGGCTCCTACAATGAGCAGTTCTTC. Translating it yields CSVEGTPGLAGGGSYNEQFF.

The chain links TRBV12-3 or TRBV12-4 to TRBJ1-1; the D is unclear. The CDR3 totals 14 residues. V was shortened by 3 bases and J by 3 bases, with 11 bases between the two germline ends. The CDR3 DNA reads TGTGCCAGCAGTTTTGGGGTAACCTACACTGAAGCTTTCTTT. This sequence encodes CASSFGVTYTEAFF.

This clonotype appeared a few times. The chain employs TRBV6-5 and TRBJ2-5, with D perhaps being TRBD1 or TRBD2 (5 bases each). This CDR3 is built from 16 residues. The V and J ends lost 0 bases and 4 bases respectively, with 15 bases between them. Germline loops: CDR1 MNHEY, CDR2 SVGAGI. The CDR3 region is CASSYSFGATPETQYF. In DNA, the CDR3 is TGTGCCAGCAGTTACTCATTCGGGGCTACTCCAGAGACCCAGTACTTC.

This clonotype was counted between two and nine times. The chain combines TRBV7-9 with TRBJ1-6; D uncertain. The germline V gene has CDR1 SEHNR and CDR2 FQNEAQ (reference sequence). The V and J ends lost 5 bases and 7 bases respectively, with 9 bases between them. This CDR3 contains 13 residues. CDR3 loop: CASSPTENSPLHF. CDR3 in DNA: TGTGCCAGCAGCCCGACTGAGAATTCACCCCTCCACTTT.